The 11 T cell receptor beta chains given below trace back to one sample, sequenced in a study of blood T cell repertoires in COVID-19. Only in-frame clones appear in the TCRdb table, and some are missing; sequencing was by immunoSEQ multiplex PCR. The table includes 50,000 to 85,000 clones, about 80% detected once. The sample was peripheral blood. These receptor sequences come from a man in his sixties with acute or convalescent COVID-19.

The chain has TRBV6-6 and TRBJ1-1; 11 bases line up with TRBD1. The V and J ends lost 8 bases and 5 bases, in that order; junction bases with no gene match: 10. CDR3 length: 15 amino acids. Germline V lookup: CDR1 MNHNY, CDR2 SVGAGI (reference sequence). The DNA of the CDR3 is TGTGCCAGCTTTAGAGGACAGGGGGCTGGGACTGAAGCTTTCTTT. It yields the protein CASFRGQGAGTEAFF.

J is TRBJ1-2 and V is TRBV10-2, with D possibly being TRBD1 (6 bases). CDR1 and CDR2 from the germline V gene are WSHSY and SAAADI. V was cut by 0 bases and J by 4 bases, with 15 bases left in between. This CDR3 region has 16 residues. As DNA, the CDR3 is TGCGCCAGCAGTGAGTCGGGGGGGCGCATCCTCTATGGCTACACCTTC. Encoded protein: CASSESGGRILYGYTF.

V is TRBV9 and J is TRBJ2-3; D may be TRBD1 (7 bases). V was pared by 3 bases and J by 1 base, with 18 bases between. CDR1 SGDLS and CDR2 YYNGEE come from the germline V gene. This CDR3 is 17 amino acids long. CDR3 in amino acids: CASSGEGGQSGTDTQYF. The CDR3 DNA sequence: TGTGCCAGCAGCGGTGAGGGGGGACAGTCGGGCACAGATACGCAGTATTTT.

This chain uses TRBV5-1 with TRBJ2-3; possibly TRBD1 for D (6 bases). CDR1 is SGHRS, CDR2 YFSETQ, per germline. V was shortened by 0 bases and J by 1 base, with 12 bases between the two germline ends. The CDR3 spans 16 residues. In DNA form, the CDR3 reads TGCGCCAGCAGCTTGGCCGTCAGGGGAGGCACAGATACGCAGTATTTT. Translating gives CASSLAVRGGTDTQYF.

The chain has TRBV9 and TRBJ1-1, with 8 nucleotides matching TRBD1. CDR1 is SGDLS, CDR2 YYNGEE, per germline. This CDR3 has 14 amino acids. The trim removed 3 bases at V and 11 bases at J, leaving 12 bases unmatched. CDR3 region: CASSASSGDRGAFF. The CDR3 bases are TGTGCCAGCAGCGCGAGCAGTGGAGACAGGGGCGCTTTCTTT. Together with reference TRBV9 and TRBJ1-1, the CDR3 gives the full variable domain: DSGVTQTPKHLITATGQRVTLRCSPRSGDLSVYWYQQSLDQGLQFLIQYYNGEERAKGNILERFSAQQFPDLHSELNLSSLELGDSALYFCASSASSGDRGAFFGQGTRLTVV.

In its sample, this clone was seen a few times. The chain has TRBV30 and TRBJ1-5, with D possibly matching TRBD1 (5 bases). The CDR3 is 15 amino acids. Deletions cut 2 bases from V and 0 bases from J, with 11 bases between. CDR1 is GTSNPN and CDR2 is SVGIG in the germline V gene (reference sequence). Here the CDR3 reads CAWSRGTDSNQPQHF. The CDR3 DNA is TGTGCCTGGAGTCGGGGGACCGATAGCAATCAGCCCCAGCATTTT.

The DNA of the CDR3 is TGTGCCAGCAGCGGACAGGGAGCTAACTATGGCTACACCTTC. Translated, it gives CASSGQGANYGYTF. This sequence joins TRBV3-1 (or the pseudogene TRBV3-2) and TRBJ1-2; 8 nucleotides agree with TRBD1. Germline V gene data show CDR1 as LGHDT and CDR2 as YNNKEL (reference sequence). Trimming cost V 5 bases and J 0 bases; bases outside gene matches: 2. The CDR3 extends over 14 amino acids.

The J gene is TRBJ2-2, the V gene TRBV24-1, with TRBD2 as a possible D gene (5 bases). This CDR3 is built from 13 residues. Per the germline V gene, CDR1 is KGHDR and CDR2 is SFDVKD. The V end was cut by 6 bases, the J end by 3 bases, with 7 bases between. In nucleotides, the CDR3 is TGTGCCACCAGTCCCGGGGACACCGGGGAGCTGTTTTTT. This gives the protein CATSPGDTGELFF.

J is TRBJ1-1 and V is TRBV27; D is perhaps TRBD1 (6 bases). V lost 5 bases and J 1 base, leaving 14 bases between the germline ends. The germline V gene encodes CDR1 MNHEY and CDR2 SMNVEV (reference sequence). The CDR3 loop spans 15 amino acids. Here the CDR3 reads CASSPAPTGNTEAFF. The CDR3 bases are TGTGCCAGCAGTCCCGCTCCGACAGGGAACACTGAAGCTTTCTTT.

The CDR3 loop is CASSLEGTDRQETQYF. Written as DNA, the CDR3 is TGTGCCAGCAGCTTAGAGGGGACAGATCGTCAAGAGACCCAGTACTTC. This chain connects TRBV11-3 to TRBJ2-5; 7 bases map to TRBD1. CDR3 size: 16 residues. CDR1 and CDR2 from the germline V gene are SGHNT and YENEEA. The V and J ends lost 0 bases and 2 bases, in that order; junction bases with no gene match: 6.

The chain has TRBV5-4 and TRBJ2-5, with 8 nucleotides matching TRBD2. The ends lost 1 base at V and 4 bases at J; junction bases unmatched: 9. This CDR3 has 16 amino acids. Germline CDR1 reads SGHNT; CDR2 reads YYREEE (reference sequence). CDR3 bases: TGTGCCAGCAGCTTGTCCGGGGGCCGGGGGGGAGAGACCCAGTACTTC. Residues: CASSLSGGRGGETQYF.